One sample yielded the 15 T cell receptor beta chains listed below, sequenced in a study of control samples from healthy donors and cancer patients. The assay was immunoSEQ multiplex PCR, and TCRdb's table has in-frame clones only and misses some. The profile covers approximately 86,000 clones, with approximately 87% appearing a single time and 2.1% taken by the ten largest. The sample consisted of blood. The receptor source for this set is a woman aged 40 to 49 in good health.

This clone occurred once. The CDR3: CATSRDQEGTGYTF. The CDR3 DNA reads TGTGCCACCAGCAGAGATCAGGAAGGGACGGGCTACACCTTC. The chain carries TRBV15 and TRBJ1-2; D possibly corresponds to TRBD1 (5 bases). There are 14 residues in the CDR3. Trimming pared 0 bases from V and 8 bases from J, leaving 13 bases between. The germline V gene encodes CDR1 LNHNV and CDR2 YYDKDF (reference sequence).

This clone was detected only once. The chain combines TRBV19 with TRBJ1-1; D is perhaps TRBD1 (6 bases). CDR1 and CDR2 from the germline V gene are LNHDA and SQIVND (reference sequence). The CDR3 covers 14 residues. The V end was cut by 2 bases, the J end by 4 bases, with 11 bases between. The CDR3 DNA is TGTGCCAGTAGTATACCGGGGGCGCGCACTGAAGCTTTCTTT. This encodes CASSIPGARTEAFF.

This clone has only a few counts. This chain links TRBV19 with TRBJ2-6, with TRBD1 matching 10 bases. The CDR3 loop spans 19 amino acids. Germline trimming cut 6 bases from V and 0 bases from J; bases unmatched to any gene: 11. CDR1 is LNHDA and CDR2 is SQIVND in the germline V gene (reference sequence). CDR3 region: CASRKASGTGASGANVLTF. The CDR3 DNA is TGTGCCAGTAGAAAAGCCAGCGGGACAGGGGCCTCTGGGGCCAACGTCCTGACTTTC.

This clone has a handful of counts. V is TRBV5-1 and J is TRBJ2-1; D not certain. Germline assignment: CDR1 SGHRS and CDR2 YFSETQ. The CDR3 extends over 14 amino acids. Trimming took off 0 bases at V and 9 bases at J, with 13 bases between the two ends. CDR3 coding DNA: TGCGCCAGCAGCTTGGCTTTCGGGCCGGGTGAGCAGTTCTTC. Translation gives CASSLAFGPGEQFF.

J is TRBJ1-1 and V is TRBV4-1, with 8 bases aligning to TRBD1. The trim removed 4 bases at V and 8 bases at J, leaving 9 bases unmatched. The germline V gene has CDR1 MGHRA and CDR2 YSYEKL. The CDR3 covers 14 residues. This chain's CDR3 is CASSRAQGASEAFF. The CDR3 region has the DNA TGCGCCAGCAGCCGTGCTCAGGGGGCTTCGGAAGCTTTCTTT.

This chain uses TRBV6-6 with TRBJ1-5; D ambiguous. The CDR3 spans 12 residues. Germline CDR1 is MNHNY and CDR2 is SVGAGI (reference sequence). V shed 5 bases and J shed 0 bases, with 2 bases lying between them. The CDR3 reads CASSTSNQPQHF. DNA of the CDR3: TGTGCCAGCAGTACTAGCAATCAGCCCCAGCATTTT.

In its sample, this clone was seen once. Written as DNA, the CDR3 is TGCGCCAGCAGCCGCTCTACAGGACGGTCAGGCACCGGGGAGCTGTTTTTT. Residues: CASSRSTGRSGTGELFF. This chain links TRBV4-3 with TRBJ2-2, with D possibly TRBD1 on 5 matching bases. Germline values: CDR1 LGHNA, CDR2 YSLEER. This CDR3 contains 17 residues. V lost 4 bases and J 4 bases, leaving 19 bases between the germline ends.

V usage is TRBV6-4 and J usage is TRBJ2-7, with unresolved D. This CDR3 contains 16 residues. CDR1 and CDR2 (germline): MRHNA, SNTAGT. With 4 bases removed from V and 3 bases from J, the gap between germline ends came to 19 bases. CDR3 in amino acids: CASSGPRRTYCYEQYF. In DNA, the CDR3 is TGTGCCAGCAGTGGACCTCGTCGGACGTACTGCTACGAGCAGTACTTC.

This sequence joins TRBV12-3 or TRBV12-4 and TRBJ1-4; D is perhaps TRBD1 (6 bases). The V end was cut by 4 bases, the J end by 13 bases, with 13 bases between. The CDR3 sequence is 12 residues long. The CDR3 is CASSSRGGTLFF. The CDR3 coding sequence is TGTGCCAGCAGTTCCAGGGGTGGAACACTGTTTTTT.

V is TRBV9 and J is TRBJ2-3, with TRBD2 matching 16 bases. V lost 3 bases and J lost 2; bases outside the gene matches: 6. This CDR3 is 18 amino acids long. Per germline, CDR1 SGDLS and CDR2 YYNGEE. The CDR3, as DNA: TGTGCCAGCAGCGAGGGACTAGCGGGGGGGATTATCACAGATACGCAGTATTTT. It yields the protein CASSEGLAGGIITDTQYF.

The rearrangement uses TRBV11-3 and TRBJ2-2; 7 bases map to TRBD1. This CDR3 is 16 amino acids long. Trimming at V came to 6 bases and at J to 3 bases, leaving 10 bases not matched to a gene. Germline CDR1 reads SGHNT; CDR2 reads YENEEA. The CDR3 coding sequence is TGTGCCAGCAGGCCGAACAGGGGTTCATACACCGGGGAGCTGTTTTTT. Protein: CASRPNRGSYTGELFF.

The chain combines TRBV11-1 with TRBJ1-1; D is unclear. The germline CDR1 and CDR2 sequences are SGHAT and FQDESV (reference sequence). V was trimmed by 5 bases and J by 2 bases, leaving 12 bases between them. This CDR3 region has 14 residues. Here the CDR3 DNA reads TGTGCCAGCAGCCGCTCGACGGTTAACACTGAAGCTTTCTTT. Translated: CASSRSTVNTEAFF.

CDR3 sequence reads: CATSDLGDKGLYGYTF. The CDR3 DNA sequence: TGTGCCACCAGTGATCTGGGGGACAAGGGCCTCTATGGCTACACCTTC. The chain uses TRBV24-1 and TRBJ1-2; D perhaps matches TRBD1 (6 bases). V was pared by 3 bases and J by 4 bases, with 17 bases between. The CDR3 covers 16 residues. The V gene's germline CDR1 is KGHDR and CDR2 SFDVKD.

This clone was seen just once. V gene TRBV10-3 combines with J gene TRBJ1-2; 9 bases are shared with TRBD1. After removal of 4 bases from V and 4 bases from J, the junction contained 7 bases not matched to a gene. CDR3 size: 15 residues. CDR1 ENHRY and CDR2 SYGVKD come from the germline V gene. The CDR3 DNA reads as TGTGCCATCAGTGCTCCGGGACAGGGATTCTATGGCTACACCTTC. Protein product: CAISAPGQGFYGYTF.

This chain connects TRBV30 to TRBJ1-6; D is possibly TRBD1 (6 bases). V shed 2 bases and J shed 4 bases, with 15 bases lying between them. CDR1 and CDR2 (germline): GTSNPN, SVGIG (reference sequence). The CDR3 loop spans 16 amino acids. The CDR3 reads CAWSLPGRGYNSPLHF. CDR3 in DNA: TGTGCCTGGAGTCTACCAGGGAGGGGGTATAATTCACCCCTCCACTTT.